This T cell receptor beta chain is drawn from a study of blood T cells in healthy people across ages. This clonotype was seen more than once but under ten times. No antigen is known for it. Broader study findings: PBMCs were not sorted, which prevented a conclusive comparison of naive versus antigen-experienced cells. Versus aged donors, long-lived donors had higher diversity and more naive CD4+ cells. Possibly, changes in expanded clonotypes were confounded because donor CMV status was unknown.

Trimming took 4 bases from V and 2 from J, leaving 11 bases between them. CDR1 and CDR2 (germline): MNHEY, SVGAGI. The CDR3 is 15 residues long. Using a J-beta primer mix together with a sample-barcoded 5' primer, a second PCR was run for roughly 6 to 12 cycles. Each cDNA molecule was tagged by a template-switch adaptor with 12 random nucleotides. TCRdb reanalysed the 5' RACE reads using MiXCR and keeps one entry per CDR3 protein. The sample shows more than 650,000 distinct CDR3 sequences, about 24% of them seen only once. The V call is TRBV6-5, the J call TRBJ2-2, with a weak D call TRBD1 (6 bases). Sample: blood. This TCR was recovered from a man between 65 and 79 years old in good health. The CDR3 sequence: CASSSARGNTGELFF. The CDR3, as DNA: TGTGCCAGCAGTTCCGCCAGGGGTAACACCGGGGAGCTGTTTTTT.